Included here is one T cell receptor (beta chain) sequence, with context. Its target is unknown. Repertoires were generated with immunoSEQ multiplex PCR, while TCRdb's copy carries only in-frame clones and drops some. In the table there are about 83,000 clones, approximately 90% of which are singletons. These data are taken from a study of T cell responses to AZD1222 COVID-19 vaccine. Germline CDR1 MNHEY, CDR2 SVGEGT. V was shortened by 2 bases and J by 4 bases, with 21 bases between the two germline ends. The CDR3 is made up of 18 amino acids. Findings and caveats of the study: Only after the peak T cell response were repertoires sampled.

This material consisted of peripheral blood, taken on day 0 of MenACWY control vaccination. The chain uses TRBV6-2 or TRBV6-3 and TRBJ1-5; D remains ambiguous. This clonotype originated in an adult in good health. CDR3 DNA: TGTGCCAGCAGTTACCCTGACCTTCAAGGCTCCCGAAATCAGCCCCAGCATTTT. This encodes CASSYPDLQGSRNQPQHF.